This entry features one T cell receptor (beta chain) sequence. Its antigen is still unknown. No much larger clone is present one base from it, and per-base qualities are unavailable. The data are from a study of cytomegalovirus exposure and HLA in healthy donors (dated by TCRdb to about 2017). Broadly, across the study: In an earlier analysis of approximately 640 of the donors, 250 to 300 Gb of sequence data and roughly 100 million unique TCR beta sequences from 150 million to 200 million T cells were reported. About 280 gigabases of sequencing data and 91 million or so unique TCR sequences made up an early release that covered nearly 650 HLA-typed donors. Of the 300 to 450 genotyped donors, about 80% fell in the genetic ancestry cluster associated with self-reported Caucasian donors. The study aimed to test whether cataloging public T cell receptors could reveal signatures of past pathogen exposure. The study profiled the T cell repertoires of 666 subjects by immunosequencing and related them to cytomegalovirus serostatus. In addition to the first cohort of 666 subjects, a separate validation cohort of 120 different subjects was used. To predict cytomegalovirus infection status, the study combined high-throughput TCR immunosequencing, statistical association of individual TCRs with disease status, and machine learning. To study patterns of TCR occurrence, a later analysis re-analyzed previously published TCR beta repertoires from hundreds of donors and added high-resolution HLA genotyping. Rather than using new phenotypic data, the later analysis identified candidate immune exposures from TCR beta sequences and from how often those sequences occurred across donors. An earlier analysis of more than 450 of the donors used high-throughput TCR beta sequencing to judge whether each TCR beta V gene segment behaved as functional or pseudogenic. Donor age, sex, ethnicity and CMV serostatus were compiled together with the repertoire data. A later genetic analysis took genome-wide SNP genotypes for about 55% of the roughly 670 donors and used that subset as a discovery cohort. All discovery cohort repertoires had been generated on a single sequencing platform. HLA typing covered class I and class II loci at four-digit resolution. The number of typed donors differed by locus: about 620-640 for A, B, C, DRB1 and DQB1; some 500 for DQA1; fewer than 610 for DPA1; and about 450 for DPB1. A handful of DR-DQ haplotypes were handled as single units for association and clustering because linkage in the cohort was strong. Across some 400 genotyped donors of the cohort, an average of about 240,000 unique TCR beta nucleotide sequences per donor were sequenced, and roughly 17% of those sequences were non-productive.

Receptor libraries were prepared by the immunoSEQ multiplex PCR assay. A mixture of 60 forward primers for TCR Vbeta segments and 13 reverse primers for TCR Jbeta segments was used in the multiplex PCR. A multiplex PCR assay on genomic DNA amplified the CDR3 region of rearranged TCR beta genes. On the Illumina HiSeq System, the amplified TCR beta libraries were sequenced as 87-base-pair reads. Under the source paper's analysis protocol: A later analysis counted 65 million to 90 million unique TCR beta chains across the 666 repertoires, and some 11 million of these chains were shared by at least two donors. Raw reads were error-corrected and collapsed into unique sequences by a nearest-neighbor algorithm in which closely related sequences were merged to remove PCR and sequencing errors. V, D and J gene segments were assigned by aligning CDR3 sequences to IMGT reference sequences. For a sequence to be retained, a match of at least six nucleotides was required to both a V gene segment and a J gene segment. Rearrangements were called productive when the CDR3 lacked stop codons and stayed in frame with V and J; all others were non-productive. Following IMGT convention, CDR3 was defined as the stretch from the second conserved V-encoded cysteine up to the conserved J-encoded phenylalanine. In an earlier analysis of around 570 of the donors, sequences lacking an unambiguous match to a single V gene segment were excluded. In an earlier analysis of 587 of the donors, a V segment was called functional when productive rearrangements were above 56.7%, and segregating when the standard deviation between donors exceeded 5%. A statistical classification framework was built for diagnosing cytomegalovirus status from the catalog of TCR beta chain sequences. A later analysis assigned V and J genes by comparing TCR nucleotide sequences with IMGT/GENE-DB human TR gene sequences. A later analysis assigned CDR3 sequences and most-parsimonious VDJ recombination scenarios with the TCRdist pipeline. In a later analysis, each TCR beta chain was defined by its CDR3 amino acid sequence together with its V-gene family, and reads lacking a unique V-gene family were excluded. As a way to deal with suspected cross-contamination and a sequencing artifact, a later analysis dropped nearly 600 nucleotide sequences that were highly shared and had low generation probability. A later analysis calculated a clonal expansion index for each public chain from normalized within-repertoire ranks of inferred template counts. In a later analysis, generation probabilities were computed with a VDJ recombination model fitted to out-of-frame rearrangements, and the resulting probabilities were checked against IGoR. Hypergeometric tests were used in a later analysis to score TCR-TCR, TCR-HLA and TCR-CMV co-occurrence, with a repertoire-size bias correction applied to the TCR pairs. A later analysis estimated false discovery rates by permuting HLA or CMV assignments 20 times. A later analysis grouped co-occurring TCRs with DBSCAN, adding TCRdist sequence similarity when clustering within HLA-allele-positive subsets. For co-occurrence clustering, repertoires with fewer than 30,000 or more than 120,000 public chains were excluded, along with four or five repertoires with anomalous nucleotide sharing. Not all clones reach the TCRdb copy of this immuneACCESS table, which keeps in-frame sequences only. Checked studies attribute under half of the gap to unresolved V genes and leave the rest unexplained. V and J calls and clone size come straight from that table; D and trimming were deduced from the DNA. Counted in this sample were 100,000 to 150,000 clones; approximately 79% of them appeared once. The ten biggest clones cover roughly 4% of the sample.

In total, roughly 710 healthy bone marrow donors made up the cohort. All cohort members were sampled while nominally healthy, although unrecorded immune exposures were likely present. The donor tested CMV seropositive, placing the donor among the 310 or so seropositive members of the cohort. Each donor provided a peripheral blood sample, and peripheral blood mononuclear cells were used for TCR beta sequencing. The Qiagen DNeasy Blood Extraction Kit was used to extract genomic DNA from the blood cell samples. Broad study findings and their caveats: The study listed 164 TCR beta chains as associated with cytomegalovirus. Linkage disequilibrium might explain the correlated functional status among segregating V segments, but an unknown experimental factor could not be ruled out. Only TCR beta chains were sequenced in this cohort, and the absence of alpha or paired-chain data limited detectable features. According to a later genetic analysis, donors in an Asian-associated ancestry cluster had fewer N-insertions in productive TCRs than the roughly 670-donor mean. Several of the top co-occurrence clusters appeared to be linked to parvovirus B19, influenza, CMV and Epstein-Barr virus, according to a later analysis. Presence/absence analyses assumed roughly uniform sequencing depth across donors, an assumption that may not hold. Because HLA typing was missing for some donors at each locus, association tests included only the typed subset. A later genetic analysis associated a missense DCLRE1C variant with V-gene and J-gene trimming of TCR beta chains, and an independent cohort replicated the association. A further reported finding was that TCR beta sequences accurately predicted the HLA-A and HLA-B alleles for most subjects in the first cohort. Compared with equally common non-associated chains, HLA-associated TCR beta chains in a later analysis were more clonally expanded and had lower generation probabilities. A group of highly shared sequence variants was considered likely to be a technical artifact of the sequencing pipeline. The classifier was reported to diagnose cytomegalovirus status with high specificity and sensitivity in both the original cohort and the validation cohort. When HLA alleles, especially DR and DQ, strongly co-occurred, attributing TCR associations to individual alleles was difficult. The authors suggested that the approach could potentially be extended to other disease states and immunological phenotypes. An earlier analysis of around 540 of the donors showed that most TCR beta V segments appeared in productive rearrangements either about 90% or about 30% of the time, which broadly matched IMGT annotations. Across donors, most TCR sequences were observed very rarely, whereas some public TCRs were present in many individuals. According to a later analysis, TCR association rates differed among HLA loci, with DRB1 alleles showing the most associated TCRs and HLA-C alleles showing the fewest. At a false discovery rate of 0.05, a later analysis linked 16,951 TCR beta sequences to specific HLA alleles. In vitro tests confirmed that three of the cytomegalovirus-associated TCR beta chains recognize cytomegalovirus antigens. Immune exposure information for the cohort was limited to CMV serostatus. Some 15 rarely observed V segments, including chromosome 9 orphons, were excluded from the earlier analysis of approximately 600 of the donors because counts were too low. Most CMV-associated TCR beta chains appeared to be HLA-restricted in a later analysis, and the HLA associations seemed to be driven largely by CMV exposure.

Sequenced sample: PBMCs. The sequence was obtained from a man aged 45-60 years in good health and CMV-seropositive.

At the DNA level, the sequence is TGTGCCAGCAGTTTAACCCTCGGTTTTGGAAACACCATATATTTT. The resulting protein is CASSLTLGFGNTIYF. This chain is built from TRBV27 and TRBJ1-3; the D gene assignment is ambiguous. Via the germline V gene (reference sequence), CDR1 is MNHEY and CDR2 SMNVEV. From the cysteine up to the phenylalanine, the CDR3 has a length of 15 residues. The sequence is cut down to CDR3 DNA, 45 bases in frame from base 1. The V and J ends are trimmed by 2 bases and 3 bases, leaving 11 bases between them.